The 16 T cell receptor beta chains listed next were all sequenced from one sample in a study of T cell clonotyping in hematopoietic cell transplantation. Here immunoSEQ multiplex PCR was the method, and the copy in TCRdb shows in-frame clones only, minus some. Of approximately 17,000 clones in the sample, around 55% were seen once. The starting material was PBMCs, obtained 30 days after allogeneic stem cell transplant. These receptors all stem from a male patient between 45 and 60 years old who had an allogeneic stem cell transplant from an unrelated donor, so T cells may come from the graft donor. Some clones in this sample may be carry-over from other donors' samples.

The V call is TRBV29-1, the J call TRBJ2-5; tentatively, D is TRBD2 (5 bases). Near its end, the DNA agrees better with TRBJ2-7, so the J call may be wrong. Germline CDR1 is SQVTM and CDR2 is ANQGSEA. The CDR3 loop spans 12 amino acids. CDR3 DNA sequence: TGCAGCGTTGCGGGGTTCTCCTACGAGCAGTACTTC. The encoded protein is CSVAGFSYEQYF.

The chain recombines TRBV25-1 with TRBJ1-2, with TRBD1 as a possible D gene (5 bases). The CDR3 is 12 residues long. Per germline, CDR1 MGHDK and CDR2 SYGVNS. V lost 7 bases, J lost 8 bases, and 14 bases lay in between. The CDR3 protein is CASNQGAAGYTF. CDR3 DNA sequence: TGTGCCAGCAACCAAGGGGCGGCGGGCTACACCTTC.

The sample holds one count of this clone. The chain is built from TRBV6-5 and TRBJ2-7, with a tentative D call TRBD1 (6 bases). Trimming left V 5 bases short and J 2 bases short, with 16 bases between. The CDR3 consists of 15 residues. Germline CDR1 and CDR2: MNHEY and SVGAGI. The CDR3 loop reads CASSRSVQGAYEQYF. The DNA for the CDR3 is TGTGCCAGCAGTAGAAGCGTACAGGGAGCCTACGAGCAGTACTTC.

This clone is termed medium-sized. This sequence joins TRBV6-6 and TRBJ1-1; TRBD1 matches at 8 bases. Germline-derived CDR1 and CDR2 are MNHNY and SVGAGI (reference sequence). The CDR3 runs to 15 residues. Trimming removed 2 bases from V and 0 bases from J; junction bases left unmatched: 2. This CDR3 is CASSYDRGMNTEAFF. The CDR3 DNA reads TGTGCCAGCAGTTACGACAGGGGAATGAACACTGAAGCTTTCTTT.

This clone was counted between two and nine times. This chain links TRBV19 with TRBJ1-5; the D is unclear. V dropped 5 bases and J dropped 0 bases, with 5 bases sitting between them. The CDR3 is 13 residues long. CDR1 is LNHDA and CDR2 is SQIVND in the germline V gene (reference sequence). CDR3 region: CASSLNSNQPQHF. CDR3 nucleotides: TGTGCCAGTAGTCTAAATAGCAATCAGCCCCAGCATTTT.

The rearrangement joins TRBV7-9 to TRBJ1-4; a possible D gene is TRBD1 (6 bases). This CDR3 contains 15 residues. Deletions cut 5 bases from V and 1 base from J, with 11 bases between. Looked up from germline, CDR1 is SEHNR and CDR2 is FQNEAQ (reference sequence). DNA for the CDR3: TGTGCCAGCAGCCCGAGGACAGTAACTAATGAAAAACTGTTTTTT. Protein: CASSPRTVTNEKLFF.

The chain uses TRBV6-5 and TRBJ2-3, with D unclear. Germline CDR1 is MNHEY and CDR2 is SVGAGI. The CDR3 extends over 13 amino acids. The V and J ends lost 0 bases and 2 bases respectively, with 3 bases between them. The DNA of the CDR3 is TGTGCCAGCAGTTACTCGACCACAGATACGCAGTATTTT. Translation: CASSYSTTDTQYF.

The chain carries TRBV30 and TRBJ2-5; 9 bases map to TRBD1. CDR3 length: 13 amino acids. The V and J ends lost 5 bases and 3 bases, in that order; junction bases with no gene match: 4. Germline V gene data show CDR1 as GTSNPN and CDR2 as SVGIG (reference sequence). DNA of the CDR3: TGTGCCTGGGGTACAGGGGGCGAAGAGACCCAGTACTTC. Protein: CAWGTGGEETQYF.

The chain employs TRBV30 and TRBJ1-5, with D unclear. The V gene lost 0 bases and the J gene lost 4 bases, with 7 bases spanning the gap. The CDR3 contains 13 residues. The germline CDR1 and CDR2 sequences are GTSNPN and SVGIG (reference sequence). CDR3 sequence (DNA): TGTGCCTGGAGTGTAGCGGATAATCAGCCCCAGCATTTT. Amino acids: CAWSVADNQPQHF. The entire variable domain, with the rest obtained from reference TRBV30 and TRBJ1-5, is as follows: SQTIHQWPATLVQPVGSPLSLECTVEGTSNPNLYWYRQAAGRGLQLLFYSVGIGQISSEVPQNLSASRPQDRQFILSSKKLLLSDSGFYLCAWSVADNQPQHFGDGTRLSIL.

The rearrangement links TRBV5-1 to TRBJ2-7; TRBD2 is a possible D gene (5 bases). In germline, CDR1 is SGHRS, CDR2 YFSETQ. V was trimmed by 0 bases and J by 4 bases, leaving 11 bases between them. This CDR3 has 14 residues. CDR3 protein: CASSLDTGDYEQYF. The CDR3 DNA reads as TGCGCCAGCAGCTTGGATACCGGGGATTACGAGCAGTACTTC.

This rearrangement joins TRBV5-6 to TRBJ2-5; D unresolved. The V gene's germline CDR1 is SGHDT and CDR2 YYEEEE. V lost 1 base and J lost 5, with 3 bases in between. CDR3 length equals 11 residues. The CDR3, as DNA: TGTGCCAGCAGCTTGTCGGAGACCCAGTACTTC. Translating gives CASSLSETQYF.

The J gene is TRBJ2-2, the V gene TRBV2; D gene ambiguous. CDR3 size: 15 residues. V lost 2 bases and J lost 0, with 7 bases in between. Germline CDR1 and CDR2: SNHLY and FYNNEI. CDR3 DNA sequence: TGTGCCAGCAGTGAACTGGTATCGAACACCGGGGAGCTGTTTTTT. It translates to CASSELVSNTGELFF.

The chain uses TRBV30 and TRBJ1-5; D is uncertain. CDR1 is GTSNPN and CDR2 is SVGIG in the germline V gene (reference sequence). This CDR3 is built from 13 residues. Trimming left V 3 bases short and J 3 bases short, with 9 bases between. The CDR3: CAWSGPPNQPQHF. The CDR3 bases are TGTGCCTGGAGCGGACCTCCCAATCAGCCCCAGCATTTT.

V gene TRBV30 combines with J gene TRBJ2-1; either TRBD1 or TRBD2 may fit D (6 bases each). The CDR3 length is 13 residues. Germline V lookup: CDR1 GTSNPN, CDR2 SVGIG (reference sequence). Trimming took off 0 bases at V and 7 bases at J, with 10 bases between the two ends. The CDR3: CAWSVGGPNEQFF. The CDR3 region has the DNA TGTGCCTGGAGTGTTGGGGGGCCGAATGAGCAGTTCTTC.

The chain employs TRBV9 and TRBJ1-2, with TRBD1 matching 12 bases. Germline V CDR1 and CDR2: SGDLS, YYNGEE. J lost 6 bases, V lost 0 bases, and 6 bases had no gene match. This CDR3 is 16 amino acids long. The CDR3 DNA reads as TGTGCCAGCAGCGTAGATGTAGGGACAGGGGGCGATGGCTACACCTTC. As protein: CASSVDVGTGGDGYTF.

The chain links TRBV6-6 to TRBJ1-1, with D perhaps matching TRBD1 (5 bases). V lost 2 bases to trimming and J lost 6 bases, with 7 bases between them. The CDR3 is 12 residues long. Germline CDR1 and CDR2: MNHNY and SVGAGI (reference sequence). CDR3 residues: CASSYMGAEAFF. The CDR3, as DNA: TGTGCCAGCAGTTACATGGGGGCTGAAGCTTTCTTT.